These 8 T cell receptor beta chains were sequenced from one sample in a study of blood T cell repertoires in COVID-19. Produced via immunoSEQ multiplex PCR; TCRdb's table is partial and in-frame only. This table holds 70,000 or so clones, less than 90% found once. The sequencing sample was made of peripheral blood. These receptors came from a man aged 45 to 65 with COVID-19, enrolled during active disease.

The rearrangement uses TRBV5-4 and TRBJ1-6; the match to TRBD1 covers 7 bases. CDR1 and CDR2 (germline): SGHNT, YYREEE (reference sequence). CDR3 length: 15 amino acids. The trim removed 0 bases at V and 5 bases at J, leaving 2 bases unmatched. This CDR3 reads CASSLDRGNNSPLHF. DNA for the CDR3: TGTGCCAGCAGCTTGGACAGGGGTAATAATTCACCCCTCCACTTT.

The V gene is TRBV7-8, the J gene TRBJ2-1; D not resolved. The V end lost 5 bases, the J end lost 4 bases, and 3 bases lay between the germline ends. CDR1 is SGHVS, CDR2 FQNEAQ, per germline. CDR3 length equals 11 residues. The CDR3 reads CASSPYNEQFF. The DNA of the CDR3 is TGTGCCAGCAGCCCTTACAATGAGCAGTTCTTC.

The chain employs TRBV7-9 and TRBJ2-3; 7 bases line up with TRBD2. The germline V gene has CDR1 SEHNR and CDR2 FQNEAQ (reference sequence). V lost 4 bases and J lost 6; bases outside the gene matches: 4. This CDR3 has 13 residues. CDR3 protein: CASSSLLADTQYF. The CDR3 bases are TGTGCCAGCAGCTCCCTACTAGCGGATACGCAGTATTTT.

The chain has TRBV27 and TRBJ1-1; D unresolved. The CDR3 length is 13 residues. CDR1 is MNHEY and CDR2 is SMNVEV in the germline V gene (reference sequence). V gave up 4 bases and J gave up 1 base, with 7 bases separating them. The CDR3 DNA follows: TGTGCCAGCAGTTCCAACAGGAACACTGAAGCTTTCTTT. Translated, it gives CASSSNRNTEAFF.

The chain uses TRBV7-2 and TRBJ2-3; 7 bases line up with TRBD1. Trimming at V came to 5 bases and at J to 3 bases, leaving 8 bases not matched to a gene. Germline V CDR1 and CDR2: SGHTA, FQGNSA. The CDR3 is 15 amino acids. The CDR3, as DNA: TGTGCCAGCAGCGTCGACAGGGTGAGGACAGATACGCAGTATTTT. As protein: CASSVDRVRTDTQYF.

There are a few counts of this clone. The chain links TRBV3-1 (or the pseudogene TRBV3-2) to TRBJ2-2; the match to TRBD1 covers 10 bases. Trimming cost V 5 bases and J 7 bases; bases outside gene matches: 10. Looked up from germline, CDR1 is LGHDT and CDR2 is YNNKEL (reference sequence). This CDR3 is 16 amino acids long. In DNA, the CDR3 is TGTGCCAGCAGCACAGGGACAGGGGAATTCGGCGGGGAGCTGTTTTTT. Encoded protein: CASSTGTGEFGGELFF.

This chain uses TRBV2 with TRBJ2-1; 7 bases fit TRBD2. This CDR3 has 18 amino acids. Trimming removed 0 bases from V and 4 bases from J; junction bases left unmatched: 12. Germline CDR1 reads SNHLY; CDR2 reads FYNNEI. CDR3 residues: CASSEALVGLAAYNEQFF. The CDR3 bases are TGTGCCAGCAGTGAAGCGCTTGTAGGCCTAGCGGCATACAATGAGCAGTTCTTC.

This chain uses TRBV9 with TRBJ2-1, with TRBD2 as a possible D gene (5 bases). The V end was cut by 3 bases, the J end by 6 bases, with 16 bases between. The CDR3 has 15 residues. CDR1 SGDLS and CDR2 YYNGEE come from the germline V gene. The CDR3 reads CASSGGSLLSNEQFF. The CDR3 coding sequence is TGTGCCAGCAGCGGAGGGTCTTTGCTCTCCAATGAGCAGTTCTTC.